The 28 T cell receptor beta chains below all came from one sample that was sequenced in a study of OX40 agonist ivuxolimab in advanced cancers. Assay: immunoSEQ multiplex PCR; the TCRdb copy retains only in-frame clones and omits some. In the table there are 25,000 to 40,000 clones, about 83% of which are singletons. Source: CD4+ or CD8+ T cells sorted from blood, taken in a trial of the OX40 agonist ivuxolimab. These receptors were obtained from an adult with an advanced solid tumor such as melanoma, head and neck, liver or kidney cancer.

About this clone: The junction differs from germline at one of its ends, possibly a read error. The chain uses TRBV7-7 and TRBJ1-1; D is ambiguous. Germline-derived CDR1 and CDR2 are SSHAT and FNYEAQ (reference sequence). The CDR3 totals 13 residues. CDR3 coding DNA: TGTGCTAGCAGCTTAGTGAGTGGGGCTGAAGCTTTCTTT. This sequence encodes CASSLVSGAEAFF.

The genes are TRBV5-1 and TRBJ1-1; 10 bases fit TRBD1. This CDR3 has 17 residues. V trimming: 4 bases; J trimming: 1 base; junction bases outside the gene matches: 10. Germline V CDR1 and CDR2: SGHRS, YFSETQ. The CDR3 here is CASSNRDRGRSNTEAFF. DNA of the CDR3: TGCGCCAGCAGCAACCGGGACAGGGGCCGGTCGAACACTGAAGCTTTCTTT.

The chain is built from TRBV28 and TRBJ1-2; D call uncertain. CDR3 length equals 13 residues. Germline V gives CDR1 MDHEN, CDR2 SYDVKM. V was clipped by 6 bases and J by 4 bases, with 12 bases between them. The CDR3: CASSPPSGYGYTF. The CDR3 DNA reads as TGTGCCAGCAGCCCCCCGTCGGGCTATGGCTACACCTTC.

The rearrangement uses TRBV4-1 and TRBJ2-3; TRBD2 is a possible D gene (6 bases). Trimming pared 3 bases from V and 3 bases from J, leaving 7 bases between. The CDR3 extends over 13 amino acids. Germline V gene lookup returns CDR1 MGHRA and CDR2 YSYEKL. As DNA, the CDR3 is TGCGCCAGCAGCCACGCGGGGACAGATACGCAGTATTTT. The encoded protein is CASSHAGTDTQYF.

The V and J genes are TRBV28 and TRBJ2-5; TRBD2 matches at 9 bases. With V trimmed by 4 bases and J by 1 base, 7 bases remained unmatched. Germline V gene data show CDR1 as MDHEN and CDR2 as SYDVKM. The CDR3 has 16 amino acids. CDR3 in amino acids: CASSSGTSRLQETQYF. The CDR3 coding sequence is TGTGCCAGCAGTTCCGGGACTAGCCGCCTCCAAGAGACCCAGTACTTC.

This rearrangement joins TRBV4-1 to TRBJ2-1; D may correspond to TRBD1 or TRBD2 (6 bases each). From germline, CDR1 is MGHRA and CDR2 YSYEKL. The CDR3 loop spans 14 amino acids. Trimming removed 4 bases from V and 9 bases from J, with 16 bases in between. CDR3 DNA sequence: TGCGCCAGCAGCCCCATGGGGGGCGGAGGTGAGCAGTTCTTC. Protein: CASSPMGGGGEQFF.

This clone has more than one count but fewer than ten. The genes are TRBV7-9 and TRBJ2-7; perhaps TRBD2 as D (6 bases). The germline V gene encodes CDR1 SEHNR and CDR2 FQNEAQ (reference sequence). V was shortened by 6 bases and J by 1 base, with 10 bases between the two germline ends. The CDR3 is 13 amino acids. The CDR3 loop reads CASRDGSSYEQYF. CDR3 in DNA: TGTGCCAGCAGGGACGGGAGTTCCTACGAGCAGTACTTC.

The DNA of the CDR3 is TGTGCCGGGAGCGGGGGCGGATCCTACAATGAGCAGTTCTTC. This codes for CAGSGGGSYNEQFF. V usage is TRBV10-3 and J usage is TRBJ2-1, with 8 bases fitting TRBD2. Unmatched junction bases numbered 7, after V lost 11 bases and J lost 1 base. Germline V lookup: CDR1 ENHRY, CDR2 SYGVKD. The CDR3 contains 14 residues.

The chain recombines TRBV5-1 with TRBJ1-2; D gene unclear. The CDR3 length is 12 residues. From germline, CDR1 is SGHRS and CDR2 YFSETQ. V dropped 7 bases and J dropped 0 bases, with 7 bases sitting between them. The CDR3 nucleotides are TGCGCCAGCTATGCCGCTAACTATGGCTACACCTTC. As protein: CASYAANYGYTF.

Only one count was recorded for this clone. V usage is TRBV10-2 and J usage is TRBJ1-1, with D possibly TRBD1 on 6 matching bases. Germline V CDR1 and CDR2: WSHSY, SAAADI. V was trimmed by 6 bases and J by 6 bases, leaving 14 bases between them. The CDR3 runs to 13 residues. CDR3 bases: TGCGCCAGCAGAGGGCAGGGGATCGCTGAAGCTTTCTTT. Encoded protein: CASRGQGIAEAFF.

The J gene is TRBJ2-3, the V gene TRBV7-2, with 10 bases identical to TRBD2. Germline V gene data show CDR1 as SGHTA and CDR2 as FQGNSA. The CDR3 runs 18 residues. V lost 1 base and J lost 3; bases outside the gene matches: 10. Here the CDR3 DNA reads TGTGCCAGCAGCTTAGTGGCTAGCGGGGGCCCTCGGACAGATACGCAGTATTTT. It yields the protein CASSLVASGGPRTDTQYF.

The chain employs TRBV7-9 and TRBJ1-1; no definite D call. CDR3 length equals 14 residues. V was pared by 1 base and J by 6 bases, with 12 bases between. Germline V gene data show CDR1 as SEHNR and CDR2 as FQNEAQ (reference sequence). The CDR3 here is CASSLGGRRAEAFF. The CDR3 DNA reads as TGTGCCAGCAGCTTAGGCGGGAGGCGGGCTGAAGCTTTCTTT.

V gene TRBV10-1 combines with J gene TRBJ2-3, with TRBD1 matching 9 bases. V dropped 8 bases and J dropped 4; count of bases not matched to a gene: 7. CDR3 size: 14 residues. The germline V gene encodes CDR1 WNHNN and CDR2 SYGVQD (reference sequence). Here the CDR3 DNA reads TGCGCCAGCGCCGCCGGGACAGGGTCAGATACGCAGTATTTT. Its translation is CASAAGTGSDTQYF.

This chain links TRBV9 with TRBJ2-7; TRBD1 aligns across 9 bases. V lost 3 bases and J lost 5; bases outside the gene matches: 3. This CDR3 contains 13 residues. Germline V lookup: CDR1 SGDLS, CDR2 YYNGEE. The CDR3 reads CASSGNRGHEQYF. The CDR3 DNA follows: TGTGCCAGCAGCGGAAACAGGGGGCACGAGCAGTACTTC.

The chain combines TRBV4-1 with TRBJ2-7; either TRBD1 or TRBD2 may fit D (5 bases each). V lost 0 bases and J lost 6, with 9 bases in between. CDR3 length equals 13 residues. The germline gives CDR1 MGHRA, CDR2 YSYEKL. The CDR3 region has the DNA TGCGCCAGCAGCCAAGATCCAGGGAGCGAGCAGTACTTC. Translation: CASSQDPGSEQYF.

V usage is TRBV4-2 and J usage is TRBJ2-1, with 13 nucleotides matching TRBD2. V dropped 3 bases and J dropped 4; count of bases not matched to a gene: 6. In germline, CDR1 is LGHNA, CDR2 YNFKEQ. The CDR3 spans 17 residues. As DNA, the CDR3 is TGTGCCAGCAGCCATGGGACTAGCGGGACCCCTTACAATGAGCAGTTCTTC. Protein product: CASSHGTSGTPYNEQFF.

This clone turned up a few times. The rearrangement joins TRBV27 to TRBJ2-7, with D hard to call. The CDR3 totals 15 residues. The germline gives CDR1 MNHEY, CDR2 SMNVEV (reference sequence). V dropped 6 bases and J dropped 5 bases, with 20 bases sitting between them. CDR3 coding DNA: TGTGCCAGCAGCCTGTGGGCCCCTCAAAACCACGAGCAGTACTTC. Its translation: CASSLWAPQNHEQYF.

The chain employs TRBV28 and TRBJ1-2; the D gene is possibly TRBD1 (5 bases). The CDR3 totals 16 residues. Trimming pared 6 bases from V and 0 bases from J, leaving 17 bases between. Germline V gene sequence: CDR1 MDHEN, CDR2 SYDVKM. The CDR3 region is CASRAPEGPPNYGYTF. CDR3 coding DNA: TGTGCCAGCAGAGCCCCCGAGGGACCTCCTAACTATGGCTACACCTTC.

This clone turned up a few times. The CDR3 is CASSPRIDYEQYF. The CDR3 DNA is TGTGCCAGCAGTCCCCGTATAGATTACGAGCAGTACTTC. The chain uses TRBV28 and TRBJ2-7; D uncertain. This CDR3 spans 13 amino acids. Trimming pared 5 bases from V and 4 bases from J, leaving 12 bases between. Per the germline V gene, CDR1 is MDHEN and CDR2 is SYDVKM.

This chain connects TRBV19 to TRBJ2-1; maybe TRBD1 (5 bases). V was clipped by 7 bases and J by 9 bases, with 7 bases between them. Looked up from germline, CDR1 is LNHDA and CDR2 is SQIVND (reference sequence). The CDR3 totals 10 residues. CDR3 sequence: CASKGAEQFF. The CDR3 region has the DNA TGTGCCAGTAAAGGGGCTGAGCAGTTCTTC.

The J gene is TRBJ2-1, the V gene TRBV30; 9 positions agree with TRBD1. The CDR3 spans 15 residues. J was trimmed by 8 bases and V by 0 bases; bases with no gene match: 8. The V gene's germline CDR1 is GTSNPN and CDR2 SVGIG (reference sequence). For the CDR3, the DNA is TGTGCCTGGAGTGTCATCGGGACAGGGTTGGATGAGCAGTTCTTC. Translation gives CAWSVIGTGLDEQFF.

The chain has TRBV7-8 and TRBJ2-7; D gene unclear. CDR3 size: 12 residues. The V end lost 6 bases, the J end lost 2 bases, and 8 bases lay between the germline ends. Germline CDR1 and CDR2: SGHVS and FQNEAQ. The CDR3 DNA is TGTGCCAGCAGACATACTACCTACGAGCAGTACTTC. Amino acids: CASRHTTYEQYF.

The V call is TRBV5-1, the J call TRBJ1-4; D is unresolved. The V end lost 4 bases, the J end lost 8 bases, and 15 bases lay between the germline ends. Germline V gene sequence: CDR1 SGHRS, CDR2 YFSETQ. The CDR3 covers 14 residues. The CDR3 nucleotides read TGCGCCAGCAGCCCTAATCGACTGGTCGAAAAACTGTTTTTT. It codes for CASSPNRLVEKLFF. Filled out from reference TRBV5-1 and TRBJ1-4, the complete variable domain reads KAGVTQTPRYLIKTRGQQVTLSCSPISGHRSVSWYQQTPGQGLQFLFEYFSETQRNKGNFPGRFSGRQFSNSRSEMNVSTLELGDSALYLCASSPNRLVEKLFFGSGTQLSVL.

J is TRBJ2-5 and V is TRBV7-8, with D uncertain. Trimming shortened V by 5 bases and J by 2 bases, and 12 bases separated the two germline ends. In germline, CDR1 is SGHVS, CDR2 FQNEAQ. This CDR3 has 14 residues. The CDR3 is CASSPPYLQETQYF. In nucleotides, the CDR3 is TGTGCCAGCAGCCCCCCGTACCTACAAGAGACCCAGTACTTC.

The chain joins TRBV4-1 to TRBJ2-5; D may be TRBD2 (5 bases). This CDR3 contains 15 residues. Germline V gene sequence: CDR1 MGHRA, CDR2 YSYEKL. The ends were cut back, 3 bases at V and 5 bases at J, with 16 bases in the middle. CDR3 residues: CASSQGTSSGETQYF. DNA for the CDR3: TGCGCCAGCAGCCAGGGTACTAGTTCCGGCGAGACCCAGTACTTC.

This rearrangement joins TRBV11-2 to TRBJ1-3; D gene unclear. Trimming cost V 5 bases and J 1 base, with 9 bases left between them. This CDR3 spans 14 amino acids. The germline V gene encodes CDR1 SGHAT and CDR2 FQNNGV. CDR3 nucleotides: TGTGCCAGCAGCCACACGGGATCTGGAAACACCATATATTTT. It encodes CASSHTGSGNTIYF. Full variable domain (rest looked up from reference TRBV11-2 and TRBJ1-3): EAGVAQSPRYKIIEKRQSVAFWCNPISGHATLYWYQQILGQGPKLLIQFQNNGVVDDSQLPKDRFSAERLKGVDSTLKIQPAKLEDSAVYLCASSHTGSGNTIYFGEGSWLTVV.

The chain employs TRBV6-6 and TRBJ1-4; D gene unclear. The length of the CDR3 is 15 residues. V lost 6 bases to trimming and J lost 0 bases, with 11 bases between them. Per the germline V gene, CDR1 is MNHNY and CDR2 is SVGAGI (reference sequence). Here the CDR3 DNA reads TGTGCCAGCAGCCTACTGGGTGCAACTAATGAAAAACTGTTTTTT. It codes for CASSLLGATNEKLFF.

The CDR3 loop is CASSIHRGPGNQPQHF. The CDR3 region has the DNA TGTGCCAGCAGCATCCACAGGGGGCCGGGCAATCAGCCCCAGCATTTT. V and J are TRBV5-6 and TRBJ1-5; TRBD1 agrees at 9 bases. CDR3 length equals 16 residues. Germline loops: CDR1 SGHDT, CDR2 YYEEEE. The V gene end was trimmed by 4 bases and the J gene end by 2 bases; junction bases not matched to a gene: 7.